These 10 T cell receptor beta chains share one sample of origin, sequenced in a study of blood T cell repertoires in COVID-19. TCRdb's copy holds only in-frame clones and misses some; the assay was immunoSEQ multiplex PCR. The table records about 52,000 clones, about nine tenths of them present only once. What was sequenced was peripheral blood. Receptor source: a man between 65 and 85 years old with acute or convalescent COVID-19.

The chain employs TRBV5-5 and TRBJ2-3; 9 bases are a match to TRBD2. The trim removed 3 bases at V and 4 bases at J, leaving 9 bases unmatched. The V gene's germline CDR1 is SGHKS and CDR2 YYEKEE (reference sequence). The CDR3 totals 16 residues. This CDR3 reads CASSSARLAGSDTQYF. Written as DNA, the CDR3 is TGTGCCAGCAGCTCTGCGCGGCTAGCGGGGTCAGATACGCAGTATTTT. The variable domain in full, with the rest retrieved from reference TRBV5-5 and TRBJ2-3, is DAGVTQSPTHLIKTRGQQVTLRCSPISGHKSVSWYQQVLGQGPQFIFQYYEKEERGRGNFPDRFSARQFPNYSSELNVNALLLGDSALYLCASSSARLAGSDTQYFGPGTRLTVL.

The chain employs TRBV7-2 and TRBJ2-7; 10 bases line up with TRBD1. This CDR3 contains 17 residues. Germline values: CDR1 SGHTA, CDR2 FQGNSA. V was clipped by 7 bases and J by 3 bases; unmatched bases: 15. Written as DNA, the CDR3 is TGTGCCAGCAAGCGGTCCTGGGATGGACAGGGGGTCTACGAGCAGTACTTC. Residues: CASKRSWDGQGVYEQYF.

The chain has TRBV5-1 and TRBJ2-5, with 11 bases identical to TRBD1. Trimming cost V 2 bases and J 5 bases; bases outside gene matches: 5. Germline lookup yields CDR1 SGHRS and CDR2 YFSETQ. The CDR3 totals 15 residues. CDR3 region: CASSFQGTGGETQYF. The CDR3 DNA sequence: TGCGCCAGCAGCTTTCAAGGGACAGGGGGGGAGACCCAGTACTTC.

The rearrangement joins TRBV7-7 to TRBJ2-1; D possibly corresponds to TRBD1 (7 bases). This CDR3 comprises 16 residues. The germline V gene encodes CDR1 SSHAT and CDR2 FNYEAQ (reference sequence). Trimming removed 4 bases from V and 9 bases from J, with 22 bases in between. CDR3 sequence reads: CASSSIGTAQGGEQFF. The CDR3 DNA reads as TGTGCCAGCAGCTCAATCGGGACCGCCCAGGGGGGTGAGCAGTTCTTC.

This clone was recorded once. This chain connects TRBV10-2 to TRBJ1-1; D unclear. The CDR3 runs to 13 residues. Trimming removed 3 bases from V and 7 bases from J, with 12 bases in between. Per the germline V gene, CDR1 is WSHSY and CDR2 is SAAADI. The CDR3 spells CASSDQISLEAFF. The CDR3 DNA follows: TGCGCCAGCAGTGATCAGATTTCCCTTGAAGCTTTCTTT.

This sequence joins TRBV19 and TRBJ2-3, with D possibly TRBD2 on 5 matching bases. V was cut by 3 bases and J by 4 bases, with 23 bases left in between. Germline V gene lookup returns CDR1 LNHDA and CDR2 SQIVND (reference sequence). The length of the CDR3 is 18 residues. CDR3 sequence (DNA): TGTGCCAGTAGTATGGGGAGAATAACGAGGAGTGGATCAGATACGCAGTATTTT. It codes for CASSMGRITRSGSDTQYF.

The count of this clone is one. The chain employs TRBV19 and TRBJ2-3; 14 positions agree with TRBD2. CDR3 length: 16 residues. CDR1 LNHDA and CDR2 SQIVND come from the germline V gene (reference sequence). Losses at the gene ends were 3 bases for V and 10 bases for J; bases not matched to a gene: 9. The CDR3 is CASSILGTSGSGAQYF. The CDR3 DNA reads TGTGCCAGTAGTATTCTCGGGACTAGCGGGAGCGGGGCGCAGTATTTT.

This rearrangement joins TRBV5-5 to TRBJ2-6; the D is unclear. This CDR3 spans 15 amino acids. The V end was cut by 0 bases, the J end by 1 base, with 5 bases between. Per the germline V gene, CDR1 is SGHKS and CDR2 is YYEKEE (reference sequence). CDR3 bases: TGTGCCAGCAGCTTGGCCGGGTCTGGGGCCAACGTCCTGACTTTC. This codes for CASSLAGSGANVLTF.

J is TRBJ2-3 and V is TRBV7-8; 10 bases are shared with TRBD2. J lost 0 bases, V lost 3 bases, and 6 bases had no gene match. CDR1 and CDR2 (germline): SGHVS, FQNEAQ. The CDR3 loop spans 17 amino acids. The CDR3 sequence: CASSFLGLASSTDTQYF. The DNA for the CDR3 is TGTGCCAGCAGCTTTTTGGGACTAGCGTCTAGCACAGATACGCAGTATTTT.

The chain uses TRBV7-6 and TRBJ2-1, with 9 bases matching TRBD1. The CDR3 extends over 17 amino acids. V gave up 6 bases and J gave up 6 bases; unmatched junction bases: 15. CDR1 is SGHVS, CDR2 FNYEAQ, per germline. DNA for the CDR3: TGTGCCAGCAGTCAGATAAAAGGACAGGGGACTCCCAATGAGCAGTTCTTC. It specifies CASSQIKGQGTPNEQFF.